This TCR beta chain came from a study of identical twins. This CDR3 spans 17 amino acids. V was trimmed by 5 bases and J by 4 bases, leaving 24 bases between them. Germline values: CDR1 MDHEN, CDR2 SYDVKM. Turning to this clonotype: Its antigen is still unknown.

Whole-study results and caveats: Zero-insertion findings could be partly confounded by invariant cells (MAIT and iNKT cells). Fewer insertions characterized abundant cord blood beta clonotypes, whereas memory repertoires showed none. When twins shared out-of-frame alpha sequences, those sequences had excess low generation probability.

TCRdb itself ran the 5' RACE reads through MiXCR, one entry per CDR3 protein. This sample yields roughly 490,000 distinct CDR3 sequences, of which roughly 13% are seen a single time; more than 0.8% belongs to the top ten. The sample was also linked to a second study, of yellow fever vaccine responses in identical twins. That paper notes: Convergence reportedly seemed to mark part of the twins' vaccine T cell response, with personalization marking the rest.

The sample comprised CD4+ T cells sorted from blood. This receptor was obtained from a woman under 30 in good health. The chain combines TRBV28 with TRBJ2-7, with a possible D match to TRBD1 (6 bases). DNA of the CDR3: TGTGCCAGCAGTACCGCTAGAGGACTTACAGGGAATTACGAGCAGTACTTC. This gives the protein CASSTARGLTGNYEQYF.